The T cell receptor beta chain under discussion was sequenced for a study of blood T cells in healthy people across ages. Primed by a sample-barcoded 5' primer and a J-beta primer mix, a second PCR proceeded for about 6 to 11 cycles. TCRdb fed the 5' RACE reads into MiXCR, producing one record per CDR3 protein. The sample includes about 800,000 distinct CDR3 sequences, roughly 25% of them seen just once. Aged roughly 6 to 100, donors were systemically healthy Caucasians from Russia. The CDR3 totals 13 residues. The germline CDR1 and CDR2 sequences are MGHRA and YSYEKL. Trimming stripped 0 bases from V and 7 bases from J, with 8 bases between. These data were also reused for a study on T cells of mothers and their children.

This sequence originates from a boy between 5 and 17 years old in good health. The V call is TRBV4-1, the J call TRBJ2-3; the D gene is possibly TRBD2 (5 bases). The sample comprised blood. The CDR3 sequence is CASSQESGNTQYF. The CDR3 region has the DNA TGCGCCAGCAGCCAAGAATCGGGGAATACGCAGTATTTT.